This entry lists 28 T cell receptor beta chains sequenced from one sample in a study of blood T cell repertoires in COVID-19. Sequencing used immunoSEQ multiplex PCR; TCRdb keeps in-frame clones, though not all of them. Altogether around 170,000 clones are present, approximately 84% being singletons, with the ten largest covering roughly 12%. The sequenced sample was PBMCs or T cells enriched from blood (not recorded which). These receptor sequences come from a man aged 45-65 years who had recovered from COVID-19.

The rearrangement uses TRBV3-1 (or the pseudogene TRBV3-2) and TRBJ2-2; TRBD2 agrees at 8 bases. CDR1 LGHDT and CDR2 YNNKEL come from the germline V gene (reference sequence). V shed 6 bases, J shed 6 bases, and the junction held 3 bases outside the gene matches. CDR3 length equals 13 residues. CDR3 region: CASRRGGSGELFF. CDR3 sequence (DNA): TGTGCCAGCAGACGGGGGGGTTCCGGGGAGCTGTTTTTT.

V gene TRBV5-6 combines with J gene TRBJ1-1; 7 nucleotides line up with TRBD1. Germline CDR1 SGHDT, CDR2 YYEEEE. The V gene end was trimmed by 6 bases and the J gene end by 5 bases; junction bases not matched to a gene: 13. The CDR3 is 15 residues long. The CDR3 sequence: CASTQTGRGRTEAFF. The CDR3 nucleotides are TGTGCCAGCACGCAGACAGGGCGTGGTAGAACTGAAGCTTTCTTT.

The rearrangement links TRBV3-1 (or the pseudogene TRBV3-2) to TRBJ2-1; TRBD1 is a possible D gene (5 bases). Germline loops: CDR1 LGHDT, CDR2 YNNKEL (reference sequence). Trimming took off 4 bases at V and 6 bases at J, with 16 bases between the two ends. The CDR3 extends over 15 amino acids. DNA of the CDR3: TGTGCCAGCAGCCGGGGCCCAGAGGCGTCCAATGAGCAGTTCTTC. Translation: CASSRGPEASNEQFF.

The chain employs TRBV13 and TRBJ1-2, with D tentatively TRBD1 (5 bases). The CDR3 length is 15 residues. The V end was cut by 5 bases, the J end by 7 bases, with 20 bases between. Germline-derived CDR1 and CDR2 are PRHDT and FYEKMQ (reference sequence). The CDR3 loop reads CASSADGAVFRGYTF. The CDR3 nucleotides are TGTGCCAGCAGCGCGGATGGGGCGGTCTTCCGTGGCTACACCTTC.

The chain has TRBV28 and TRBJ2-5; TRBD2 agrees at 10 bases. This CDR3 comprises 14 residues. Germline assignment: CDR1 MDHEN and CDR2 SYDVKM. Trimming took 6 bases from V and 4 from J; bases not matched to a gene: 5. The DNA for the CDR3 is TGTGCCAGCAGCCGAAGCGGGGGGGGAGAGACCCAGTACTTC. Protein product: CASSRSGGGETQYF. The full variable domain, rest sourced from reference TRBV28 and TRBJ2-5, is DVKVTQSSRYLVKRTGEKVFLECVQDMDHENMFWYRQDPGLGLRLIYFSYDVKMKEKGDIPEGYSVSREKKERFSLILESASTNQTSMYLCASSRSGGGETQYFGPGTRLLVL.

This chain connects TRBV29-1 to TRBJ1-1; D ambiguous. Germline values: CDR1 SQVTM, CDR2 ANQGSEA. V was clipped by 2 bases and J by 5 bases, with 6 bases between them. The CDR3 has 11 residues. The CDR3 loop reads CSVERSTEAFF. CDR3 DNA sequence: TGCAGCGTTGAACGTTCGACTGAAGCTTTCTTT.

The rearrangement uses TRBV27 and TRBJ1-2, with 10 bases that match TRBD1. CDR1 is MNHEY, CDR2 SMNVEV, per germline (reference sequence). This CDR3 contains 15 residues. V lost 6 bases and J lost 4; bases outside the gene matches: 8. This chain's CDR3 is CASSRTGGRGYGYTF. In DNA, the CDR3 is TGTGCCAGCAGCCGGACAGGGGGTAGGGGCTATGGCTACACCTTC.

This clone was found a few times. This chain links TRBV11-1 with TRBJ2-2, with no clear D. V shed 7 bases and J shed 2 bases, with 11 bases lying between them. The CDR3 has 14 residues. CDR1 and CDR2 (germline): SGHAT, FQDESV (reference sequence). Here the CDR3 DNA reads TGTGCCAGCACCCAGAGGATTAACACCGGGGAGCTGTTTTTT. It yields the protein CASTQRINTGELFF.

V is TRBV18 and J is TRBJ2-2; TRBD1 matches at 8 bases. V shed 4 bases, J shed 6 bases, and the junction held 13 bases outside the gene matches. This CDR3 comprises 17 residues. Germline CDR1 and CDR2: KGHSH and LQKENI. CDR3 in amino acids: CASSLRKDRAAPGELFF. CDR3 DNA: TGTGCCAGCTCACTTCGGAAGGACAGGGCCGCCCCCGGGGAGCTGTTTTTT.

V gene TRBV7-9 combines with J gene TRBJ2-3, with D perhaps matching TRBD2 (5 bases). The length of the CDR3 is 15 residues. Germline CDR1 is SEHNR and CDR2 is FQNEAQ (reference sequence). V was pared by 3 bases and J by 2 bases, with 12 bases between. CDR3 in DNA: TGTGCCAGCAGCTTTTGGCAGCGGAACACAGATACGCAGTATTTT. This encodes CASSFWQRNTDTQYF.

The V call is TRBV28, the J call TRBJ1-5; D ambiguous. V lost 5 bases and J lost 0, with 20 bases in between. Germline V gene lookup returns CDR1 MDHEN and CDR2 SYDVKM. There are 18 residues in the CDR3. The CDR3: CASSPPGLGSYSNQPQHF. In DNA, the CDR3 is TGTGCCAGCAGTCCCCCGGGTCTCGGCTCTTATAGCAATCAGCCCCAGCATTTT.

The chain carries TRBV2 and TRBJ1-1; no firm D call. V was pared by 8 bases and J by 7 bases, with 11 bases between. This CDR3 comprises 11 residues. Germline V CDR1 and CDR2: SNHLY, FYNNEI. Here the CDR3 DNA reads TGTGCCAGCCCCGGAGGGAATGAAGCTTTCTTT. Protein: CASPGGNEAFF. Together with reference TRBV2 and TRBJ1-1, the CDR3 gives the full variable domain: EPEVTQTPSHQVTQMGQEVILRCVPISNHLYFYWYRQILGQKVEFLVSFYNNEISEKSEIFDDQFSVERPDGSNFTLKIRSTKLEDSAMYFCASPGGNEAFFGQGTRLTVV.

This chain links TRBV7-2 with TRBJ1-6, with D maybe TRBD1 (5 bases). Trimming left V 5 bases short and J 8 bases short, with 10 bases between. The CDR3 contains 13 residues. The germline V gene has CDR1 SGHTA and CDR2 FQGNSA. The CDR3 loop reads CASSPQGDSPLHF. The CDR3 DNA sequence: TGTGCCAGCAGCCCGCAGGGTGATTCACCCCTCCACTTT.

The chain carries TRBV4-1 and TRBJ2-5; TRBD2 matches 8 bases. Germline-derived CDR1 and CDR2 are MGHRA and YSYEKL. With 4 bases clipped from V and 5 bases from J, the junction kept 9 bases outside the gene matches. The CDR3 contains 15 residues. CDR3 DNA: TGCGCCAGCAGCCCTCGGGGGGGCGAGAGGGAGACCCAGTACTTC. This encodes CASSPRGGERETQYF.

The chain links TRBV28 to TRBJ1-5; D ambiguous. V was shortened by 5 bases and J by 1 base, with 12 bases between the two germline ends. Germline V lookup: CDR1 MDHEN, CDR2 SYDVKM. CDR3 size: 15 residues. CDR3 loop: CASSPGRPSNQPQHF. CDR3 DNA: TGTGCCAGCAGTCCGGGGAGGCCCAGCAATCAGCCCCAGCATTTT.

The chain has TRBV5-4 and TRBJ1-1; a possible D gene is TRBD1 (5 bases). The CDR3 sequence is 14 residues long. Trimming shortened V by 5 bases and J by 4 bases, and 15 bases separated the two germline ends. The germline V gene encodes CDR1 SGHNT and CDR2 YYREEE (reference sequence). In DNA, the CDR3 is TGTGCCAGCAGAGCGGGGCAGGGAGCCACTGAAGCTTTCTTT. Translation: CASRAGQGATEAFF.

The CDR3 DNA reads TGTGCCAGCAGCACAGAGAGGGGGAGTAGGACTGAAGCTTTCTTT. Residues: CASSTERGSRTEAFF. This chain uses TRBV9 with TRBJ1-1; a weak D match, TRBD1 (6 bases). CDR3 length: 15 amino acids. Germline CDR1 SGDLS, CDR2 YYNGEE. V was clipped by 4 bases and J by 5 bases, with 18 bases between them.

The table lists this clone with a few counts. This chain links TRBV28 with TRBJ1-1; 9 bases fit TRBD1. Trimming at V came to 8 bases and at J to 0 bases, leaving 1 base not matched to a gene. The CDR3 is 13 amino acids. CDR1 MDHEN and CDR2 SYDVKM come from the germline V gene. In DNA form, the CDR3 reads TGTGCCAGCGGACAGGGGATGAACACTGAAGCTTTCTTT. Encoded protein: CASGQGMNTEAFF. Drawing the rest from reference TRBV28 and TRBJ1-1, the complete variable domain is DVKVTQSSRYLVKRTGEKVFLECVQDMDHENMFWYRQDPGLGLRLIYFSYDVKMKEKGDIPEGYSVSREKKERFSLILESASTNQTSMYLCASGQGMNTEAFFGQGTRLTVV.

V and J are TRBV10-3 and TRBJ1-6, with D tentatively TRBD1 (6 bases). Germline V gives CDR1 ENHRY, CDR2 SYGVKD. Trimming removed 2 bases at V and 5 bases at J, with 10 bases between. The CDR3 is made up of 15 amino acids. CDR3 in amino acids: CAISEVGAHNSPLHF. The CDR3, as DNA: TGTGCCATCAGTGAGGTGGGGGCCCATAATTCACCCCTCCACTTT.

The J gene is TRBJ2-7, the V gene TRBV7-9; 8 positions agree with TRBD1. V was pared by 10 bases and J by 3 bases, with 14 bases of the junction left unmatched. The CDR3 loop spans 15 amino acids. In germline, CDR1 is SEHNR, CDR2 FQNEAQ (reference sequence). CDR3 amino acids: CAITAWDRPNYEQYF. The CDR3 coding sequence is TGTGCCATTACGGCGTGGGACAGGCCAAACTACGAGCAGTACTTC. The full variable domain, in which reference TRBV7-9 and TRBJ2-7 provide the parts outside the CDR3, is DTGVSQNPRHKITKRGQNVTFRCDPISEHNRLYWYRQTLGQGPEFLTYFQNEAQLEKSRLLSDRFSAERPKGSFSTLEIQRTEQGDSAMYLCAITAWDRPNYEQYFGPGTRLTVT.

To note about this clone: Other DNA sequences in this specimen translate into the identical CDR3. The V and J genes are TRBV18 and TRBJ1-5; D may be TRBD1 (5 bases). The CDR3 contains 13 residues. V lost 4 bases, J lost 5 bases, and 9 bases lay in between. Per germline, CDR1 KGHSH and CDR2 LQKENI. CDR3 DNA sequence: TGTGCCAGCTCACGTGCCAGGGATCAGCCCCAGCATTTT. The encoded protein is CASSRARDQPQHF.

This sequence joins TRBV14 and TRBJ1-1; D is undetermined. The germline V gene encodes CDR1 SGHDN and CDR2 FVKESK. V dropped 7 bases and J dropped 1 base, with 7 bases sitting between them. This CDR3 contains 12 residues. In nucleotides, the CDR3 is TGTGCCAGCAAAAGCGGGAACACTGAAGCTTTCTTT. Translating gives CASKSGNTEAFF.

The CDR3 loop reads CASSPTDRGLGGELFF. DNA for the CDR3: TGCGCCAGCAGCCCTACAGACAGGGGGCTCGGCGGGGAGCTGTTTTTT. The rearrangement links TRBV5-1 to TRBJ2-2; TRBD1 matches at 10 bases. V gave up 4 bases and J gave up 7 bases; unmatched junction bases: 10. The germline V gene has CDR1 SGHRS and CDR2 YFSETQ. The CDR3 loop spans 16 amino acids. Together with reference TRBV5-1 and TRBJ2-2, the CDR3 gives the full variable domain: KAGVTQTPRYLIKTRGQQVTLSCSPISGHRSVSWYQQTPGQGLQFLFEYFSETQRNKGNFPGRFSGRQFSNSRSEMNVSTLELGDSALYLCASSPTDRGLGGELFFGEGSRLTVL.

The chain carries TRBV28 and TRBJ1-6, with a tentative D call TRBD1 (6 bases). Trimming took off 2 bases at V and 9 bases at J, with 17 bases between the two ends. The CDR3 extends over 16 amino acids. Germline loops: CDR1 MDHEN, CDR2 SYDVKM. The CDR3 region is CASSLVEDRSRSPLHF. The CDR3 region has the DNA TGTGCCAGCAGTTTAGTCGAGGACAGATCTCGTTCACCCCTCCACTTT. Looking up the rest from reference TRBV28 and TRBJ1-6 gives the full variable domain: DVKVTQSSRYLVKRTGEKVFLECVQDMDHENMFWYRQDPGLGLRLIYFSYDVKMKEKGDIPEGYSVSREKKERFSLILESASTNQTSMYLCASSLVEDRSRSPLHFGNGTRLTVT.

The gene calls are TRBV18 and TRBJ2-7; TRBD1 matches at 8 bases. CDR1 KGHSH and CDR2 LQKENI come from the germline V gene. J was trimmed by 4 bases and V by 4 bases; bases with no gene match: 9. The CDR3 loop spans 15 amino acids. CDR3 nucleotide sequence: TGTGCCAGCTCACTCGGGACAGGTCCCACTTACGAGCAGTACTTC. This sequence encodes CASSLGTGPTYEQYF.

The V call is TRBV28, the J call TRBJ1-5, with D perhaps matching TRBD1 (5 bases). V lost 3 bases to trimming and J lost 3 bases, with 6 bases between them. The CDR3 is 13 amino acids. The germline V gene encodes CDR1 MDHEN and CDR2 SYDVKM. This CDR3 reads CASSFRANQPQHF. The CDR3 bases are TGTGCCAGCAGTTTCAGGGCCAATCAGCCCCAGCATTTT.

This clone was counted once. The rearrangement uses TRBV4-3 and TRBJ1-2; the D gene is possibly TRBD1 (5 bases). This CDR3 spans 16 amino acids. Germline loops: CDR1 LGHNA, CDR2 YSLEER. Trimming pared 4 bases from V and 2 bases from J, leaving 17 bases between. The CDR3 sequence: CASSLYADTSNYGYTF. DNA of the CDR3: TGCGCCAGCAGCCTTTATGCGGACACTTCAAACTATGGCTACACCTTC.

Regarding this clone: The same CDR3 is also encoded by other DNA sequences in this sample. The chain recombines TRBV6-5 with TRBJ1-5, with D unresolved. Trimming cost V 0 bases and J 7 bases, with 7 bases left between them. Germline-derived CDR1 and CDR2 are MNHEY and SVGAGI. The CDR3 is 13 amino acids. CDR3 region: CASSYSAGQPQHF. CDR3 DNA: TGTGCCAGCAGTTACTCAGCGGGGCAGCCCCAGCATTTT.